The sequence of this TCR beta chain was determined in a study of post-analysis software for immune sequencing data. At the level of the study: As for disease course, relapsing-remitting, secondary progressive and progressive-relapsing multiple sclerosis were all included. Findings and limits, study-wide: The authors found that F measure strongly co-clustered same-batch samples. Patients used about 5 TRBV segments, including TRBV5-6, TRBV5-1 and TRBV20-1, more often than controls.

V shed 7 bases and J shed 4 bases, with 17 bases lying between them. Germline CDR1 reads MDHEN; CDR2 reads SYDVKM. This CDR3 region has 14 residues. With respect to this clonotype: Its antigen is as yet unknown.

Presence of unique molecular identifiers characterized the TCR beta cDNA libraries. There were about 0.85 to 10 million T cells, and about 540,000 cDNA molecules came from them. TCRdb re-analysed the PCR reads in MiXCR, keeping a single row per CDR3 protein. The sample yields about 400,000 distinct CDR3 sequences, around 33% seen once. The rearrangement links TRBV28 to TRBJ2-7; D is tentatively TRBD1 or TRBD2 (7 bases each). The sequence derives from a girl between 5 and 17 years old with multiple sclerosis. The sample taken for sequencing was blood. CDR3 loop: CASIPGTAGYEQYF. The CDR3, as DNA: TGTGCCAGCATCCCCGGGACAGCGGGATACGAGCAGTACTTC.